This TCR beta chain was identified during a study of CD8+ T cells in alopecia areata (dated by TCRdb to between 2018 and 2020). Describing the broader study: The treated patients, all with moderate-to-severe alopecia areata, were enrolled in an open-label pilot trial of oral tofacitinib given at 5 to 10 mg twice daily. For the treated patients, the SALT score, which quantifies what percentage of scalp surface area is affected, served as the measure of disease severity. RNA was obtained with the PAXgene miRNA kit for fixed scalp, the miRNeasy kit for PBMCs, and the RNeasy kit for mouse skin. In humans, TCRbeta sequencing was performed on scalp tissue and on sorted CD4+ and CD8+ peripheral blood T cells from healthy controls and from patients with patchy or totalis/universalis alopecia areata. Scalp clonality was compared among normal scalp (n=4), patchy alopecia areata scalp (n=8), and alopecia totalis/universalis scalp (n=8). Amplification of TCRbeta CDR3 regions was done by immunoSEQ multiplex PCR using 35 Vbeta forward primers and 13 Jbeta reverse primers. In both human patients and the C3H/HeJ mouse model, the study applied high-throughput TCRbeta sequencing to look at T cell clonal expansion in alopecia areata. Patients on tofacitinib were biopsied at baseline and after 4 and 24 weeks of treatment, and several of the patients also had a later scalp biopsy. Tofacitinib was administered for 6 to 18 months, and 6 months of follow-up off drug were then conducted to assess delayed response and recurrence. The study at large found these results: Compared with normal scalp, lesional scalp had higher clonality and more expanded CD8+ clones, particularly in alopecia totalis/universalis, a pattern that suggests antigenic drive. Many expanded lesional clones were found to persist in scalp and blood during tofacitinib treatment, and relapse after treatment cessation may be partly explained by this persistence. Tofacitinib significantly lowered scalp clonality and the number of expanded CD8+ clones among the top 100 scalp clones. Shared TCR sequences between patients were less evident than in mice, which may be partly attributable to HLA diversity in the patient population. Because the treated cohort was small and included a single nonresponder, larger studies are needed to assess links between baseline CD8+ expansion and response. Unlike mouse skin, which is dominated by gammadelta T cells, normal human skin has resident alphabeta T cells that are also sequenced, and this complicates analysis of the scalp TCR repertoire.

V sheds 6 bases and J sheds 6 bases, leaving 23 bases between their ends. The CDR3 goes from the cysteine to the phenylalanine over 16 residues. Only CDR3 DNA remains: 48 bases, in frame from the first base. Receptor amplification or capture employed the immunoSEQ multiplex PCR assay. For TCR sequencing, RNA was extracted from every sample and reverse transcribed into cDNA to serve as template. SuperScript III was used for first-strand cDNA synthesis, primed with a 2:1 mix of oligo-dT and random hexamers. A synthetic immune receptor repertoire was used to assess amplification bias, and residual bias was removed computationally. On the authors' methods: Raw reads were preprocessed for error removal, and CDR3 was defined according to IMGT conventions as running from the conserved cysteine to phenylalanine. Clonality was computed by normalizing Shannon entropy by log2 of the number of productive unique TCRs and subtracting the result from 1. Whether scalp clones were CD4 or CD8 was inferred by matching scalp TCRbeta sequences against CD4 and CD8 repertoires sorted from blood. TCRdb mirrors the immuneACCESS table, restricted to in-frame sequences. Some clones are absent from its copies; in checked studies, under half trace to an unresolved V gene, and the reason for the others is unknown. From that table come the V and J calls and clone size; the DNA was used to work out D and trimming. Here the sample has some 150,000 clones; 54% occur a single time. The ten largest clonotypes hold approximately 15% of the sample.

The sample's time point label, in plain terms: about 4 weeks on oral tofacitinib. This specimen's treatment or condition label, interpreted: oral pan-JAK inhibitor, 5-10 mg twice daily. Peripheral blood and lesional scalp punch biopsies were obtained from patients with alopecia areata. PBMCs were isolated by density centrifugation and stained for CD3, CD4 and CD8, after which CD4+ and CD8+ T cells were sorted on a FACSAria. The table lists this clone with a few counts. Its cognate antigen has yet to be identified. Base qualities are not provided; no much larger clone lies one nucleotide away. The starting material was CD8+ T cells sorted from blood, obtained at week 4, from a patient treated with tofacitinib. In this chain, TRBV23-1 is recombined with TRBJ1-2; 5 matching bases give a weak D call of TRBD1. TRBV23-1 is sorted into the ORF group, with uncertain function. The sequence was collected from a human donor with alopecia areata. This receptor carries the CDR3 CASRGEMKGARHGYTF. The sequenced DNA: TGCGCCAGCAGGGGGGAAATGAAGGGAGCCAGGCATGGCTACACCTTC.